The sequence of this TCR beta chain was determined in a study of blood T cell repertoires in COVID-19 (dated by TCRdb to the early 2020s). Study-level background: Collaborator samples came from the United States, Italy and Spain and covered acute and convalescent phases of COVID-19. Deeply sampled blood TCRbeta repertoires from subjects exposed to, actively infected with, or recovered from COVID-19 were included in the dataset. The prospective study material was composed of cDNA or gDNA derived from T cells, B-cell-depleted T cells, or PBMCs. HLA class I and class II types, where available, came from metadata supplied by the sample provider rather than from assay-based typing. The samples were drawn from two sources: the first 160 participants of the ongoing ImmuneRACE study, and 950 to 1,500 subjects contributed by 6 global collaborators. The repertoires were released in a freely available public database meant as a resource for research on the immune response to SARS-CoV-2. Sample metadata almost always included a de-identified subject ID, COVID-19 status, age in years and sex.

Whole blood was collected in K2EDTA tubes by collaborating institutions according to the institutions' own protocols. For TCRbeta analysis, collaborators shipped samples as frozen whole blood, isolated PBMCs, or DNA extracted from either of those sample types. On the study overall, not on this receptor specifically: The amount of clinical and demographic metadata varied by source and participant and was provided uncurated.

V is cut by 3 bases and J by 6 bases, and the space between the germline ends is 12 bases. From its cysteine to its phenylalanine, the CDR3 spans 14 amino acids. The only DNA kept is the CDR3, 42 bases in frame from the first base. CDR1 is given as LNHDA and CDR2 as SQIVND, both from the germline V gene (reference sequence). As to this clone: Its cognate antigen has yet to be identified. Base qualities are not provided; no much larger clone lies one nucleotide away.

TCRbeta CDR3 regions were amplified from genomic DNA by means of the immunoSEQ Assay, a bias-controlled multiplex PCR. On the authors' methods: The number of nucleated cells in each sample was estimated from the amplification of reference gene primers within the assay. Sequence reads were collapsed and filtered to measure the absolute abundance of every unique TCRbeta CDR3 rearrangement. For each sample, productive Simpson clonality was calculated as the square root of Simpson's diversity index across productive rearrangements. TCRdb took this table from immuneACCESS and kept in-frame rearrangements with V and J called. Such tables lack part of the clones; where checked against another copy, unresolved V genes explain under half of the gap, and the rest is unexplained. V, J and clone size were drawn from that table, and D and trimming were deduced from the DNA. The sample table records about 170,000 clones; roughly nine tenths of these occur just once. The top ten clonotypes cover 0.53% of the sample.

Sequences were obtained from peripheral blood. This clonotype was obtained from a man in his fifties or sixties with acute or convalescent COVID-19. The chain links TRBV19 with TRBJ1-5; the D gene is unclear. The nucleotides are TGTGCCAGTAGTATCCAAGGGAGAGGTCAGCCCCAGCATTTT. This sequence encodes CASSIQGRGQPQHF.